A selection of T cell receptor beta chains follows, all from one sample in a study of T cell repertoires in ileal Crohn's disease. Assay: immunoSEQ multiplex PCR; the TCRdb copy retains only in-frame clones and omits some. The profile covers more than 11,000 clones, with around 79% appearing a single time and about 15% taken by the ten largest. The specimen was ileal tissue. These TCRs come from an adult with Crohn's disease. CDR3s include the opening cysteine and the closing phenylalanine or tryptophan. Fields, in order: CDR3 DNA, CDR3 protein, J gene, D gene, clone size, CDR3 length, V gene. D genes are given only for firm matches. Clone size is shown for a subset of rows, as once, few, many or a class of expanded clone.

TGTGCCAGCAGCACCGGACAGGGGGCGTATGAGCAGTTCTTC | CASSTGQGAYEQFF | TRBJ2-1 | TRBD1 | . | 14 | TRBV9
TGTGCCTGGAGTGCCGTGGGAGGGGGTGGCTACACCTTC | CAWSAVGGGGYTF | TRBJ1-2 | . | . | 13 | TRBV30
TGTGCCAGCTCAGGGACAGGGGGCGATGGCTACACCTTC | CASSGTGGDGYTF | TRBJ1-2 | TRBD1 | . | 13 | TRBV18
TGTGCCAGCAGCAGGGGGCTCGGAGAGACCCAGTACTTC | CASSRGLGETQYF | TRBJ2-5 | TRBD1 | . | 13 | TRBV7-3
TGTGCCAGCAGTTCACCACAGACGCATAGCTATGGCTACACCTTC | CASSSPQTHSYGYTF | TRBJ1-2 | . | . | 15 | TRBV6-6
TGTGCCAGCAGCAAGACTAGCTTACTATTCAGCAATGAGCAGTTCTTC | CASSKTSLLFSNEQFF | TRBJ2-1 | TRBD2 | . | 16 | TRBV6-6
TGTGCCAGCGACGCTTCAGGGGGCAGCAATCAGCCCCAGCATTTT | CASDASGGSNQPQHF | TRBJ1-5 | TRBD1 | medium-sized | 15 | TRBV7-9
TGTGCCAGCAGCTTGGACAGGGAGGAGCCCCAGCATTTT | CASSLDREEPQHF | TRBJ1-5 | . | . | 13 | TRBV5-6
TGCGCCAGCAGCCAAAAACCACCGACAGGGGAAGTCTACGAGCAGTACTTC | CASSQKPPTGEVYEQYF | TRBJ2-7 | TRBD1 | . | 17 | TRBV4-1
TGTGCCAGCAGCGCGGACAGGGGGCCGATTACCAGGGGCTACACCTTC | CASSADRGPITRGYTF | TRBJ1-2 | TRBD1 | . | 16 | TRBV13
TGTGCCAGCAGTGACGGCGGGGAGCTGTTTTTT | CASSDGGELFF | TRBJ2-2 | . | . | 11 | TRBV6-4
TGCGCCAGCAGCCAAGATCGAGGGACCTTATACGAGCAGTACTTC | CASSQDRGTLYEQYF | TRBJ2-7 | . | . | 15 | TRBV4-1
TGTGCCAGCAGCGGAAACAGATACACTGAAGCTTTCTTT | CASSGNRYTEAFF | TRBJ1-1 | . | once | 13 | TRBV2
TGTGCCAGCAGTGAAAATGACAGGGGCCTCTACGAGCAGTACTTC | CASSENDRGLYEQYF | TRBJ2-7 | TRBD1 | . | 15 | TRBV6-1